The next 21 T cell receptor beta chains were all read from a single sample in a study of blood T cells in healthy people across ages. Through a sample-barcoded 5' primer and a J-beta primer mix, a second PCR was run for roughly 7 to 11 cycles. TCRdb used MiXCR to reprocess the 5' RACE reads, holding one entry per CDR3 protein. In the table there are fewer than 900,000 distinct CDR3 sequences, approximately 49% of which are singletons. The source material was blood. These TCRs come from a woman aged 60-70 years in good health.

This chain joins TRBV6-5 and TRBJ2-5; 7 bases fit TRBD2. J lost 11 bases, V lost 6 bases, and 15 bases had no gene match. The V gene's germline CDR1 is MNHEY and CDR2 SVGAGI. CDR3 size: 14 residues. This CDR3 is CASRTDIIAREQYF. CDR3 nucleotides: TGTGCCAGCAGAACGGACATCATAGCGCGGGAGCAGTACTTC.

This clonotype was observed many times. This chain joins TRBV20-1 and TRBJ2-7; 12 positions match TRBD2. The germline V gene has CDR1 DFQATT and CDR2 SNEGSKA (reference sequence). The CDR3 spans 12 residues. The CDR3 coding sequence is TGCAGCTCGACTAGCGGGAGCTACGAGCAGTACTTC. Encoded protein: CSSTSGSYEQYF.

The chain has TRBV4-2 and TRBJ2-4; TRBD1 aligns across 7 bases. The CDR3 contains 17 residues. CDR1 is LGHNA and CDR2 is YNFKEQ in the germline V gene. V dropped 5 bases and J dropped 5; count of bases not matched to a gene: 15. Here the CDR3 reads CASSFHPLQGPENIQYF. The CDR3 DNA sequence: TGTGCCAGCAGCTTCCACCCGCTACAGGGGCCGGAAAACATTCAGTACTTC.

The J gene is TRBJ2-1, the V gene TRBV24-1; D is possibly TRBD1 (6 bases). Deletions cut 9 bases from V and 7 bases from J, with 21 bases between. The CDR3 length is 15 residues. CDR1 is KGHDR, CDR2 SFDVKD, per germline. CDR3 sequence (DNA): TGTGCCACCTCCTCCCCAGGGGATATGGGAAATGAGCAGTTCTTC. It translates to CATSSPGDMGNEQFF.

This clonotype was recorded at least ten times. The chain uses TRBV28 and TRBJ2-1; weak D call: TRBD2 (5 bases). Germline loops: CDR1 MDHEN, CDR2 SYDVKM. This CDR3 region has 16 residues. The V and J ends lost 3 bases and 5 bases respectively, with 17 bases between them. Here the CDR3 DNA reads TGTGCCAGCAGTTTTTCGGTGGAGGTTATGGACAATGAGCAGTTCTTC. Protein sequence: CASSFSVEVMDNEQFF.

This clonotype has only a few counts. The rearrangement links TRBV27 to TRBJ2-6; 8 nucleotides agree with TRBD1. Germline trimming cut 3 bases from V and 1 base from J; bases unmatched to any gene: 8. Germline V gene lookup returns CDR1 MNHEY and CDR2 SMNVEV (reference sequence). The CDR3 is 18 residues long. CDR3 sequence: CASSLRWDRLSGANVLTF. The CDR3 nucleotides read TGTGCCAGCAGTTTGAGGTGGGACAGGCTTTCTGGGGCCAACGTCCTGACTTTC.

This clonotype appeared a single time. The rearrangement links TRBV24-1 to TRBJ2-1; D is undetermined. The V end lost 6 bases, the J end lost 9 bases, and 8 bases lay between the germline ends. Per germline, CDR1 KGHDR and CDR2 SFDVKD. This CDR3 has 11 amino acids. This CDR3 is CATSRVGEQFF. DNA for the CDR3: TGTGCCACCAGTCGGGTGGGTGAGCAGTTCTTC.

The chain couples TRBV20-1 to TRBJ2-1; 14 positions agree with TRBD2. The J segment lost 7 bases and the V segment lost 6 bases, leaving 11 bases of the junction unmatched. This CDR3 spans 16 amino acids. Germline V gene data show CDR1 as DFQATT and CDR2 as SNEGSKA (reference sequence). The chain's CDR3 is CSATTSGRAGGNEQFF. The DNA for the CDR3 is TGCAGTGCCACGACTAGCGGGAGGGCCGGGGGTAATGAGCAGTTCTTC.

This clonotype has at least ten counts. V usage is TRBV29-1 and J usage is TRBJ2-7; D may be TRBD1 (7 bases). V gave up 6 bases and J gave up 2 bases, with 14 bases separating them. Germline assignment: CDR1 SQVTM and CDR2 ANQGSEA. This CDR3 is built from 13 residues. The CDR3 sequence: CSVGGQATYEQYF. Written as DNA, the CDR3 is TGCAGCGTGGGAGGACAGGCCACCTACGAGCAGTACTTC.

The chain employs TRBV2 and TRBJ2-3, with D possibly being TRBD2 (6 bases). Per germline, CDR1 SNHLY and CDR2 FYNNEI. The V and J ends lost 2 bases and 0 bases respectively, with 9 bases between them. The CDR3 has 15 residues. The CDR3 protein is CASSEQGTSTDTQYF. DNA for the CDR3: TGTGCCAGCAGTGAACAAGGGACTAGCACAGATACGCAGTATTTT. The full variable domain, rest sourced from reference TRBV2 and TRBJ2-3, is EPEVTQTPSHQVTQMGQEVILRCVPISNHLYFYWYRQILGQKVEFLVSFYNNEISEKSEIFDDQFSVERPDGSNFTLKIRSTKLEDSAMYFCASSEQGTSTDTQYFGPGTRLTVL.

This clonotype occurred a few times. CDR3 loop: CATSRDLGVNIQYF. The CDR3 DNA reads as TGTGCCACCAGCAGAGATCTCGGCGTAAACATTCAGTACTTC. This chain links TRBV15 with TRBJ2-4; D gene uncertain. Germline lookup yields CDR1 LNHNV and CDR2 YYDKDF (reference sequence). V lost 0 bases and J lost 6, with 9 bases in between. CDR3 size: 14 residues.

The gene calls are TRBV5-1 and TRBJ1-2, with D unclear. Trimming removed 0 bases from V and 3 bases from J, with 15 bases in between. The germline V gene has CDR1 SGHRS and CDR2 YFSETQ. CDR3 length: 16 residues. The DNA for the CDR3 is TGCGCCAGCAGCTTGGGGGCCAGAGTACGGGACTATGGCTACACCTTC. Amino acid sequence: CASSLGARVRDYGYTF.

The gene calls are TRBV15 and TRBJ1-6; 7 nucleotides agree with TRBD1. This CDR3 is built from 13 residues. CDR1 and CDR2 from the germline V gene are LNHNV and YYDKDF (reference sequence). Losses at the gene ends were 5 bases for V and 10 bases for J; bases not matched to a gene: 5. CDR3 DNA sequence: TGTGCCACCAGCGGACCAGGGGGATCACCCCTCCACTTT. Translating gives CATSGPGGSPLHF.

The chain joins TRBV29-1 to TRBJ1-1; TRBD1 matches at 10 bases. This CDR3 contains 13 residues. Germline V lookup: CDR1 SQVTM, CDR2 ANQGSEA. The junction had 4 bases not matched to a gene; V was cut back by 3 bases and J by 6 bases. CDR3 DNA: TGCAGCGTTGAGACAGGGGGCGCCGCTGAAGCTTTCTTT. The encoded protein is CSVETGGAAEAFF.

This chain joins TRBV7-9 and TRBJ1-2; D uncertain. Trimming stripped 5 bases from V and 4 bases from J, with 14 bases between. The CDR3 consists of 14 residues. Germline CDR1 SEHNR, CDR2 FQNEAQ (reference sequence). The CDR3 nucleotides are TGTGCCAGCAGCAGAACAGCCGGTACCTATGGCTACACCTTC. This codes for CASSRTAGTYGYTF. Looking up the rest from reference TRBV7-9 and TRBJ1-2 gives the full variable domain: DTGVSQNPRHKITKRGQNVTFRCDPISEHNRLYWYRQTLGQGPEFLTYFQNEAQLEKSRLLSDRFSAERPKGSFSTLEIQRTEQGDSAMYLCASSRTAGTYGYTFGSGTRLTVV.

A few counts support this clonotype. V is TRBV7-2 and J is TRBJ2-1, with D perhaps matching TRBD1 (6 bases). Germline CDR1 and CDR2: SGHTA and FQGNSA. This CDR3 spans 14 amino acids. The V end was cut by 6 bases, the J end by 5 bases, with 14 bases between. CDR3 coding DNA: TGTGCCAGCAGAGTTCAGGGGCCCAACAATGAGCAGTTCTTC. Its translation is CASRVQGPNNEQFF.

J is TRBJ1-1 and V is TRBV7-2; no definite D call. CDR1 and CDR2 (germline): SGHTA, FQGNSA. The CDR3 sequence is 13 residues long. Trimming removed 3 bases at V and 6 bases at J, with 11 bases between. The CDR3 DNA sequence: TGTGCCAGCAGCTTCTTAGGGATAGCTGAAGCTTTCTTT. Amino acids: CASSFLGIAEAFF. Full variable domain (remainder filled in from reference TRBV7-2 and TRBJ1-1): GAGVSQSPSNKVTEKGKDVELRCDPISGHTALYWYRQSLGQGLEFLIYFQGNSAPDKSGLPSDRFSAERTGGSVSTLTIQRTQQEDSAVYLCASSFLGIAEAFFGQGTRLTVV.

The chain is built from TRBV29-1 and TRBJ2-5; 7 nucleotides match TRBD2. Germline-derived CDR1 and CDR2 are SQVTM and ANQGSEA. With 3 bases clipped from V and 13 bases from J, the junction kept 20 bases outside the gene matches. The CDR3 has 15 residues. The CDR3 loop is CSVEPSGIGLNERYF. The CDR3 DNA follows: TGCAGCGTTGAGCCAAGCGGGATAGGGCTCAATGAGCGGTACTTC.

About this clonotype: Germline and junction disagree at one end, which may indicate a read error. V is TRBV6-5 and J is TRBJ1-1, with a possible D match to TRBD1 (5 bases). The CDR3 is 13 amino acids. In germline, CDR1 is MNHEY, CDR2 SVGAGI. The CDR3 DNA sequence: TGTGCCAGCAGTATTCAGGGTAGCACTGGAGCTTTCTTT. This translates into CASSIQGSTGAFF.

This clonotype occurred a few times. This rearrangement joins TRBV3-1 to TRBJ2-5, with 8 nucleotides matching TRBD2. With 0 bases clipped from V and 1 base from J, the junction kept 1 base outside the gene matches. CDR3 length equals 15 residues. Germline V CDR1 and CDR2: LGHDT, YNNKEL (reference sequence). The CDR3 region has the DNA TGTGCCAGCAGCCAAGACGGGAGGGCCCAAGAGACCCAGTACTTC. It is translated as CASSQDGRAQETQYF.

This clonotype turned up a few times. The J gene is TRBJ1-5, the V gene TRBV10-3; TRBD1 matches at 11 bases. The germline CDR1 and CDR2 sequences are ENHRY and SYGVKD. V shed 6 bases, J shed 6 bases, and the junction held 7 bases outside the gene matches. This CDR3 is built from 15 residues. For the CDR3, the DNA is TGTGCCATCAGCCCCGGGACAGGGGGTAGTCAGCCCCAGCATTTT. It encodes CAISPGTGGSQPQHF.